The 7 T cell receptor beta chains below all came from one sample that was sequenced in a study of blood T cells in healthy people across ages. PCR was performed a second time for about 7 to 12 cycles using a sample-barcoded 5' primer and a J-beta primer mix. One entry per CDR3 protein, called by TCRdb with MiXCR from the 5' RACE reads. The sample carries more than 1.4 million distinct CDR3 sequences, roughly 40% recorded once. Sequencing was performed on blood. These receptors came from a woman between 18 and 29 years old in good health.

This chain uses TRBV7-9 with TRBJ2-1; 9 bases agree with TRBD1. The germline CDR1 and CDR2 sequences are SEHNR and FQNEAQ (reference sequence). Unmatched junction bases numbered 12, after V lost 5 bases and J lost 10 bases. The CDR3 is 15 amino acids. The CDR3 DNA is TGTGCCAGCAGCCCATCGGGACAGGGACGCTACGAGCAGTTCTTC. Translated, it gives CASSPSGQGRYEQFF.

A note on this clonotype: Mismatch with germline at one junction end may stem from a read error. CDR3 loop: CAGSSGGPLAYF. CDR3 bases: TGTGCCGGCAGTTCCGGGGGGCCTCTCGCGTATTTT. The gene calls are TRBV12-3 or TRBV12-4 and TRBJ2-3, with a possible D match to TRBD2 (7 bases). The CDR3 extends over 12 amino acids.

This clonotype was seen at least ten times. This chain connects TRBV10-1 to TRBJ2-2; the D gene is possibly TRBD2 (5 bases). The V gene's germline CDR1 is WNHNN and CDR2 SYGVQD (reference sequence). The V gene lost 6 bases and the J gene lost 5 bases, with 10 bases spanning the gap. The length of the CDR3 is 13 residues. The CDR3 loop reads CASSQRETGELFF. The CDR3 region has the DNA TGCGCCAGCAGCCAGAGGGAGACCGGGGAGCTGTTTTTT.

V is TRBV20-1 and J is TRBJ2-7, with D unresolved. The CDR3 contains 13 residues. The V gene lost 8 bases and the J gene lost 2 bases, with 16 bases spanning the gap. The V gene's germline CDR1 is DFQATT and CDR2 SNEGSKA (reference sequence). In DNA, the CDR3 is TGCAGTTCAAGGCTTGGCTCCCCCTACGAGCAGTACTTC. Its protein product is CSSRLGSPYEQYF.

This chain uses TRBV7-9 with TRBJ2-7; TRBD2 matches 8 bases. Germline V lookup: CDR1 SEHNR, CDR2 FQNEAQ (reference sequence). This CDR3 contains 16 residues. The junction had 12 bases not matched to a gene; V was cut back by 1 base and J by 7 bases. The CDR3 sequence is CASSLEGGLALREQYF. As DNA, the CDR3 is TGTGCCAGCAGCTTAGAAGGAGGACTAGCCCTTCGGGAGCAGTACTTC.

The sample holds a few counts of this clonotype. J is TRBJ1-2 and V is TRBV20-1, with D possibly matching TRBD1 (5 bases). This CDR3 is 13 amino acids long. Germline V gene lookup returns CDR1 DFQATT and CDR2 SNEGSKA (reference sequence). Deletions cut 2 bases from V and 2 bases from J, with 9 bases between. Here the CDR3 DNA reads TGCAGTGCTAGACAGGGACCAAACTATGGCTACACCTTC. Amino acid sequence: CSARQGPNYGYTF.

The chain recombines TRBV25-1 with TRBJ2-4, with 7 bases identical to TRBD1. Judging by the DNA end, TRBJ2-7 fits better; the J call may be wrong. The length of the CDR3 is 14 residues. Germline values: CDR1 MGHDK, CDR2 SYGVNS. The CDR3 nucleotides are TGTGCCAGCAGTGCGGCGACAGGGAAGTACGAGCAGTACTTC. It encodes CASSAATGKYEQYF.